These T cell receptor beta chains were read from a single sample in a study of cytomegalovirus exposure and HLA in healthy donors. TCRdb's copy holds only in-frame clones and misses some; the assay was immunoSEQ multiplex PCR. The repertoire has under 200,000 clones, roughly 80% of them found once; the top ten carry around 0.8%. The sequencing sample was made of PBMCs. Receptor source: a woman younger than 30 in good health and CMV-seronegative. Both conserved end residues are trimmed from each CDR3. Each record gives: V gene, J gene, CDR3 protein.

TRBV19,TRBJ2-1,ASKGLRESDEQF
TRBV5-1,TRBJ2-1,ASSTSVFRGGEQF
TRBV27,NA,ASSPSGYEQY
TRBV19,TRBJ2-7,ASSTQGSYEQY
TRBV27,TRBJ2-3,AIKGAGTDTQY
TRBV6-5,TRBJ2-7,ASSHSGSPYEQY
TRBV7-9,TRBJ2-2,ASSLAAAQSGGELF
TRBV5-4,TRBJ2-7,ASSGGQRYEQY
TRBV4-2,TRBJ2-7,ASSQALQGARYEQY
TRBV2,TRBJ2-7,ASSVTSGAYEQY
TRBV28,TRBJ2-7,ASSPPRTYEQY
TRBV7-8,TRBJ2-2,ASSFPRQNTGELF
TRBV12-5,TRBJ2-5,ASGPGNLETQY
TRBV28,TRBJ1-2,ASSLGGSGYGYT
TRBV25-1,TRBJ2-7,ASSEAGSGYEQY
TRBV10-3,TRBJ2-3,AIRPSGTDTQY
TRBV14,TRBJ2-3,ASSKGTSVGDTQY
TRBV15,TRBJ1-5,ATSSGQENQPQH
TRBV28,TRBJ2-1,ASIDPQLAEYNEQF
TRBV7-2,TRBJ2-5,ASSYPGLETQY
TRBV5-1,TRBJ2-7,ASSPGSTGFAYEQY
TRBV9,TRBJ1-3,ASSPSMGNTIY
TRBV28,TRBJ2-2,ASNSLAGDTGELF
TRBV18,TRBJ1-4,ASSPVAASNRNEKLF
TRBV7-3,TRBJ2-1,ASSLGGRASNNEQF
TRBV19,TRBJ2-5,ASSIEGQGKETQY
TRBV27,TRBJ2-1,ASSPWGGLNNEQF
TRBV9,TRBJ2-1,ASSFVVGAGNEQF
TRBV11-3,TRBJ2-3,ASSSWTSPNQGTDTQY
TRBV19,TRBJ2-5,ASSIRRGQGKETQY
TRBV15,TRBJ1-1,ATSRWGQVNTEAF
TRBV5-6,TRBJ2-3,ASSLGLEGTDTQY
TRBV18,TRBJ1-3,ASSKARSSGNTIY
TRBV12-5,TRBJ1-3,ASGEGSSGNTIY
TRBV10-3,TRBJ2-7,ATHPSGSSYEQY
TRBV27,TRBJ2-3,ASSFPGRVGDTQY
TRBV28,TRBJ2-3,ASSSPVAAAQFPPSTDTQY
TRBV25-1,NA,ASSEPGLYEQY
TRBV5-6,TRBJ2-7,ASSDGAGWYEQY
TRBV7-9,TRBJ1-3,ASSFSGFGGNTIY
TRBV28,TRBJ2-7,ASSFIGEVSYEQY
TRBV6-1,TRBJ1-2,ASSVLDREVPLYGYT
TRBV6-5,TRBJ1-4,ASKGQGTEKLF
TRBV11-3,TRBJ2-4,ASSFKAKNIQY
TRBV6-6,TRBJ1-1,ASRSPSNRDRAF
TRBV5-1,TRBJ2-1,ASSLGLAYNEQF
TRBV27,TRBJ2-7,ASRSAGQGENEQY
TRBV28,TRBJ2-3,ASSPSSGRVDTQY
TRBV2,TRBJ1-1,ASRVKQLNTEAF